This T cell receptor beta chain was identified during a study of CD8+ T cells in alopecia areata. The V gene's germline CDR1 is SEHNR and CDR2 FQNEAQ (reference sequence). The CDR3 contains 13 residues. Trimming left V 4 bases short and J 8 bases short, with 11 bases between. In each case, RNA was isolated and then reverse transcribed into cDNA as the sequencing template. Libraries were prepared by immunoSEQ multiplex PCR; TCRdb keeps only in-frame clonotypes and omits some of them. In the table there are about 110,000 clones, approximately 63% of which are singletons. The sequence came from a human donor in good health. The chain uses TRBV7-9 and TRBJ1-4; D uncertain. What was sequenced was CD8+ T cells sorted from blood. This CDR3 is CASSWAGKEKLFF. The DNA for the CDR3 is TGTGCCAGCAGCTGGGCGGGGAAAGAAAAACTGTTTTTT.